The source of this TCR beta chain is a study of CXCR3-negative and CXCR3-positive naive CD8 T cells. Broader study findings: Relative to memory CD8+ cells, whose diversity was much lower, both naive subsets had comparably high diversity. Naive cells with CXCR3 showed TRB CDR3s that were more hydrophobic than those in CXCR3-negative naive cells. Researchers reported similar TRBV-TRBJ usage in naive CXCR3-negative and CXCR3-positive cells, though memory differed.

A remark on this clonotype: As yet, its antigen is unknown.

Through 5' RACE with UMI labels, the TRB cDNA libraries were prepared. TCRdb re-analyzed the 5' RACE reads; it lists each CDR3 protein once, without DNA. The sample data list about 86,000 distinct CDR3 sequences. Germline V gene lookup returns CDR1 WNHNN and CDR2 SYGVQD (reference sequence). This CDR3 spans 13 amino acids. Every subset of CD8+ T cells was sorted in triplicate at fewer than 350,000 cells each. Sequenced sample: naive CXCR3+ CD8+ T cells from blood. Subset in this sample: CD45RO-CCR7+CD27+CD95- naive CD8+ T cells expressing CXCR3 (TNR3+). This clonotype was sampled from a human donor in good health. Some clones in this sample may be carry-over from other donors' samples. This rearrangement joins TRBV10-1 to TRBJ1-5. The CDR3 is CASSGLKDQPQHF.